The 19 T cell receptor beta chains below all came from one sample that was sequenced in a study of T cell responses to AZD1222 COVID-19 vaccine. The protocol was immunoSEQ multiplex PCR, while the TCRdb copy is restricted to in-frame clones and leaves out a portion. The sample table sets out more than 110,000 clones. Input material: peripheral blood. Receptor source: an adult in good health.

This chain connects TRBV6-1 to TRBJ2-4; D is possibly TRBD1 or TRBD2 (5 bases each). Germline V gives CDR1 MNHNS, CDR2 SASEGT. Between the trimmed V and J ends, which lost 2 bases and 5 bases, there was a span of 10 bases. This CDR3 region has 14 residues. CDR3 in DNA: TGTGCCAGCAGTGAACGGGACCGAGAAAACATTCAGTACTTC. Protein product: CASSERDRENIQYF.

The V and J genes are TRBV27 and TRBJ2-3; 7 nucleotides align to TRBD2. The J segment lost 3 bases and the V segment lost 6 bases, leaving 12 bases of the junction unmatched. This CDR3 is 16 amino acids long. Germline CDR1 and CDR2: MNHEY and SMNVEV (reference sequence). CDR3 region: CASSPVGWGGTDTQYF. In DNA, the CDR3 is TGTGCCAGCAGCCCAGTGGGGTGGGGAGGGACAGATACGCAGTATTTT.

The chain combines TRBV5-1 with TRBJ1-4; possible D gene TRBD1, 5 bases. Germline V lookup: CDR1 SGHRS, CDR2 YFSETQ. Between the trimmed V and J ends, which lost 4 bases and 8 bases, there was a span of 18 bases. This CDR3 is 15 amino acids long. The CDR3 protein is CASSPPAGTGEKLFF. DNA of the CDR3: TGCGCCAGCAGCCCACCGGCGGGGACTGGCGAAAAACTGTTTTTT.

This chain uses TRBV5-4 with TRBJ1-3; 7 bases are a match to TRBD1. The V gene's germline CDR1 is SGHNT and CDR2 YYREEE (reference sequence). V lost 3 bases and J lost 0; bases outside the gene matches: 3. CDR3 length equals 15 residues. The CDR3 region has the DNA TGTGCCAGCAGCTCGCAGGGGGGCTCTGGAAACACCATATATTTT. Translating it yields CASSSQGGSGNTIYF.

This chain links TRBV19 with TRBJ1-1; D not resolved. Between the trimmed V and J ends, which lost 9 bases and 3 bases, there was a span of 2 bases. The CDR3 is 9 amino acids. Per the germline V gene, CDR1 is LNHDA and CDR2 is SQIVND (reference sequence). The CDR3 DNA reads TGTGCCAGGGACACTGAAGCTTTCTTT. This encodes CARDTEAFF.

The chain links TRBV7-6 to TRBJ1-3; a weak D match, TRBD1 (5 bases). V was cut by 5 bases and J by 4 bases, with 15 bases left in between. The germline CDR1 and CDR2 sequences are SGHVS and FNYEAQ. The CDR3 extends over 15 amino acids. The DNA for the CDR3 is TGTGCCAGCAGCGGCGGGAGGGGAGGAGGAAACACCATATATTTT. Translated: CASSGGRGGGNTIYF.

The V and J genes are TRBV28 and TRBJ2-5; TRBD1 agrees at 8 bases. Germline V gene lookup returns CDR1 MDHEN and CDR2 SYDVKM. V was clipped by 4 bases and J by 2 bases; unmatched bases: 6. The CDR3 is 15 amino acids. The CDR3 DNA is TGTGCCAGCAGTTCCAGGGGGCGTGGGCAAGAGACCCAGTACTTC. Protein product: CASSSRGRGQETQYF.

The chain couples TRBV6-6 to TRBJ2-3; a possible D gene is TRBD2 (6 bases). The CDR3 has 16 residues. CDR1 is MNHNY and CDR2 is SVGAGI in the germline V gene (reference sequence). V shed 6 bases and J shed 4 bases, with 20 bases lying between them. The CDR3 region is CASRNRDPEGPDTQYF. The CDR3 coding sequence is TGTGCCAGCAGGAACCGGGACCCGGAGGGGCCAGATACGCAGTATTTT.

The rearrangement uses TRBV6-5 and TRBJ1-4, with D possibly being TRBD1 (6 bases). V lost 8 bases, J lost 7 bases, and 17 bases lay in between. Per germline, CDR1 MNHEY and CDR2 SVGAGI. CDR3 length: 14 amino acids. The CDR3 nucleotides read TGTGCCAGCGGGATGACAGGAGGGGGTGAAAAACTGTTTTTT. Protein: CASGMTGGGEKLFF.

V gene TRBV6-1 combines with J gene TRBJ1-6; D unresolved. The length of the CDR3 is 16 residues. Germline V gives CDR1 MNHNS, CDR2 SASEGT. The V gene lost 1 base and the J gene lost 0 bases, with 7 bases spanning the gap. The DNA for the CDR3 is TGTGCCAGCAGTGAAGGCGGGAGCTCCTATAATTCACCCCTCCACTTT. This sequence encodes CASSEGGSSYNSPLHF.

The CDR3 protein is CASSQWGEANRYATGSPLHF. DNA for the CDR3: TGTGCCAGCAGCCAATGGGGTGAAGCCAATCGGTACGCTACTGGTTCACCCCTCCACTTT. The rearrangement links TRBV3-1 (or the pseudogene TRBV3-2) to TRBJ1-6; D not certain. Looked up from germline, CDR1 is LGHDT and CDR2 is YNNKEL (reference sequence). There are 20 residues in the CDR3. V was trimmed by 2 bases and J by 9 bases, leaving 29 bases between them.

The V gene is TRBV6-2 or TRBV6-3, the J gene TRBJ1-2; D might be TRBD1 (5 bases). The CDR3 spans 12 residues. The V gene lost 2 bases and the J gene lost 8 bases, with 9 bases spanning the gap. Germline assignment: CDR1 MNHEY and CDR2 SVGEGT. The CDR3 reads CASSYPYRGYTF. CDR3 nucleotide sequence: TGTGCCAGCAGTTACCCATACAGGGGCTACACCTTC.

V and J are TRBV11-2 and TRBJ2-5; TRBD1 matches at 9 bases. In germline, CDR1 is SGHAT, CDR2 FQNNGV. CDR3 length: 15 amino acids. V lost 4 bases to trimming and J lost 4 bases; unmatched junction nucleotides: 7. The CDR3 DNA reads TGTGCCAGCAGCTCCCAAACAGGGGGCGTAGAGACCCAGTACTTC. Amino acid sequence: CASSSQTGGVETQYF.

The rearrangement joins TRBV7-2 to TRBJ1-5; a possible D gene is TRBD1 (5 bases). V lost 1 base and J 11 bases, leaving 9 bases between the germline ends. The CDR3 has 12 residues. Per the germline V gene, CDR1 is SGHTA and CDR2 is FQGNSA. Written as DNA, the CDR3 is TGTGCCAGCAGCTTAGGAGGGGAGACCCAGCATTTT. Its translation: CASSLGGETQHF. The full variable domain, with the rest looked up from reference TRBV7-2 and TRBJ1-5, is GAGVSQSPSNKVTEKGKDVELRCDPISGHTALYWYRQSLGQGLEFLIYFQGNSAPDKSGLPSDRFSAERTGGSVSTLTIQRTQQEDSAVYLCASSLGGETQHFGDGTRLSIL.

The rearrangement uses TRBV5-4 and TRBJ2-1, with 12 nucleotides matching TRBD2. The CDR3 sequence is 15 residues long. With V trimmed by 0 bases and J by 7 bases, 2 bases remained unmatched. CDR1 SGHNT and CDR2 YYREEE come from the germline V gene (reference sequence). This CDR3 reads CASSLGLAGENEQFF. CDR3 nucleotide sequence: TGTGCCAGCAGCTTGGGACTAGCGGGGGAAAATGAGCAGTTCTTC.

This rearrangement joins TRBV14 to TRBJ1-2; D ambiguous. CDR3 size: 12 residues. Germline assignment: CDR1 SGHDN and CDR2 FVKESK. Trimming removed 1 base from V and 10 bases from J, with 10 bases in between. As DNA, the CDR3 is TGTGCCAGCAGCCAAGGCTGGCTGGACTACACCTTC. Protein sequence: CASSQGWLDYTF.

CDR3 DNA: TGCAGCGTTGAAGAGGGGACCTGGACAGGCCAAGAGACCCAGTACTTC. This encodes CSVEEGTWTGQETQYF. J is TRBJ2-5 and V is TRBV29-1; TRBD1 aligns across 7 bases. The length of the CDR3 is 16 residues. J lost 1 base, V lost 0 bases, and 8 bases had no gene match. Germline V gives CDR1 SQVTM, CDR2 ANQGSEA.

The V gene is TRBV18, the J gene TRBJ1-2; D not resolved. The V end lost 4 bases, the J end lost 2 bases, and 11 bases lay between the germline ends. CDR1 is KGHSH, CDR2 LQKENI, per germline. The CDR3 totals 14 residues. This chain's CDR3 is CASSLEGPNYGYTF. The CDR3 DNA sequence: TGTGCCAGCTCACTCGAAGGCCCAAACTATGGCTACACCTTC.

The rearrangement joins TRBV5-1 to TRBJ1-4; unclear D gene. The V and J ends lost 1 base and 0 bases respectively, with 7 bases between them. Looked up from germline, CDR1 is SGHRS and CDR2 is YFSETQ. The CDR3 consists of 15 residues. CDR3 amino acids: CASSLSTATNEKLFF. The CDR3 bases are TGCGCCAGCAGCTTGAGCACAGCAACTAATGAAAAACTGTTTTTT. Full variable domain (missing parts from reference TRBV5-1 and TRBJ1-4): KAGVTQTPRYLIKTRGQQVTLSCSPISGHRSVSWYQQTPGQGLQFLFEYFSETQRNKGNFPGRFSGRQFSNSRSEMNVSTLELGDSALYLCASSLSTATNEKLFFGSGTQLSVL.